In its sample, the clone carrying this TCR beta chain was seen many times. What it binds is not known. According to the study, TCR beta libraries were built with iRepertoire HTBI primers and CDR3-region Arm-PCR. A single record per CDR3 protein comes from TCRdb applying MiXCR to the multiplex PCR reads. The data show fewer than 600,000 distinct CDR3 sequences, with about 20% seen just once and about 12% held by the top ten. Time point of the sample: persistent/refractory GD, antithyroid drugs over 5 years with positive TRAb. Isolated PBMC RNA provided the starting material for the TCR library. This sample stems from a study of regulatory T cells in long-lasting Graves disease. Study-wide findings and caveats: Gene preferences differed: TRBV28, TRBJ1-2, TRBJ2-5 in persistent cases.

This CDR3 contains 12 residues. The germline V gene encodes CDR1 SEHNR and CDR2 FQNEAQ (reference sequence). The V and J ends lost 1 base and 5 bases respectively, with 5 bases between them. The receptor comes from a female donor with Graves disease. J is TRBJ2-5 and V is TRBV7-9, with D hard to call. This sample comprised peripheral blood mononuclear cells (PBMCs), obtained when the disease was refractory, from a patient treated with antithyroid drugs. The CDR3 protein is CASSLVRETQYF. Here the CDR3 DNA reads TGTGCCAGCAGCTTAGTACGTGAGACCCAGTACTTC. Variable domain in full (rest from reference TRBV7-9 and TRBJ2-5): DTGVSQNPRHKITKRGQNVTFRCDPISEHNRLYWYRQTLGQGPEFLTYFQNEAQLEKSRLLSDRFSAERPKGSFSTLEIQRTEQGDSAMYLCASSLVRETQYFGPGTRLLVL.